Listed below are T cell receptor beta chains from one sample, sequenced in a study of cytomegalovirus exposure and HLA in healthy donors. Assay used: immunoSEQ multiplex PCR; TCRdb lists only in-frame clones, some missing. The sample carries fewer than 200,000 clones, roughly 86% recorded once. Source material: PBMCs. These receptors all stem from a man younger than 35 in good health and CMV-seropositive. CDR3s include the opening cysteine and the closing phenylalanine or tryptophan. The D gene is left open where the match is weak. The size of a clone is reported for some rows only, either as once, few or many, or as a class for expanded clones.

clone size | J gene | D gene | V gene | CDR3 protein | CDR3 DNA
few | TRBJ1-2 | . | TRBV5-1 | CASSLVGEGYTF | TGCGCCAGCAGCTTGGTAGGGGAAGGCTACACCTTC
. | TRBJ1-3 | TRBD1 | TRBV4-1 | CASSPGTAAGNTIYF | TGCGCCAGCAGCCCAGGGACAGCGGCTGGAAACACCATATATTTT
. | TRBJ1-4 | TRBD1 | TRBV5-3 | CARSRTGYAANEKLFF | TGTGCCAGAAGCCGGACAGGGTATGCTGCTAATGAAAAACTGTTTTTT
once | TRBJ2-7 | TRBD1 | TRBV28 | CASKGTGGYEQYF | TGTGCCAGCAAAGGGACAGGGGGATACGAGCAGTACTTC
. | TRBJ2-3 | . | TRBV5-1 | CASSPDLEDTQYF | TGCGCCAGCAGCCCCGACTTGGAGGATACGCAGTATTTT
. | TRBJ2-3 | TRBD2 | TRBV7-2 | CASSRGLVRADTQYF | TGTGCCAGCAGCCGAGGACTAGTCCGAGCAGATACGCAGTATTTT
once | TRBJ1-1 | . | TRBV4-2 | CASSQEEGHTEAFF | TGTGCCAGCAGCCAAGAGGAGGGGCACACTGAAGCTTTCTTT
. | TRBJ2-7 | TRBD2 | TRBV7-2 | CASSLILAGYFTYEQYF | TGTGCCAGCAGCTTAATCCTAGCGGGCTACTTTACCTACGAGCAGTACTTC
few | TRBJ2-2 | TRBD1 | TRBV7-6 | CASSQRQGGNTGELFF | TGTGCCAGCAGCCAACGACAGGGTGGAAACACCGGGGAGCTGTTTTTT
. | TRBJ2-7 | TRBD1 | TRBV14 | CASSWTGSGEQYF | TGTGCCAGCAGTTGGACAGGGTCTGGGGAGCAGTACTTC
. | TRBJ1-6 | . | TRBV9 | CASSVGGLVDSPLHF | TGTGCCAGCAGCGTGGGGGGGCTCGTCGATTCACCCCTCCACTTT
. | TRBJ2-5 | . | TRBV6-6 | CASSSTAEETQYF | TGTGCCAGCAGTTCCACAGCTGAAGAGACCCAGTACTTC
. | TRBJ2-7 | TRBD1 | TRBV6-5 | CASRTGQRLYEQYF | TGTGCCAGCAGAACGGGACAGCGCCTCTACGAGCAGTACTTC
. | TRBJ2-2 | . | TRBV28 | CASGGPGAGLGNGELFF | TGTGCCAGCGGAGGACCAGGGGCGGGTTTAGGAAACGGGGAGCTGTTTTTT
. | TRBJ1-5 | . | TRBV18 | CASSPTGGGGQPQHF | TGTGCCAGCTCACCTACTGGGGGCGGGGGTCAGCCCCAGCATTTT
few | TRBJ2-2 | TRBD1 | TRBV10-3 | CAINGQGANGELFF | TGTGCCATCAACGGACAGGGGGCTAACGGGGAGCTGTTTTTT
few | TRBJ1-5 | . | TRBV19 | CASSIARSNQPQHF | TGTGCCAGTAGTATAGCCAGAAGCAATCAGCCCCAGCATTTT
. | TRBJ2-2 | TRBD1 | TRBV29-1 | CSVAPGGSVTGELFF | TGCAGCGTTGCCCCAGGGGGCTCGGTGACCGGGGAGCTGTTTTTT
. | TRBJ1-4 | . | TRBV18 | CASSPGRGGEKLFF | TGTGCCAGCTCACCGGGCAGGGGTGGAGAAAAACTGTTTTTT
few | TRBJ2-7 | TRBD2 | TRBV28 | CASSRTSVIYEQYF | TGTGCCAGCAGTAGGACTAGCGTGATCTACGAGCAGTACTTC